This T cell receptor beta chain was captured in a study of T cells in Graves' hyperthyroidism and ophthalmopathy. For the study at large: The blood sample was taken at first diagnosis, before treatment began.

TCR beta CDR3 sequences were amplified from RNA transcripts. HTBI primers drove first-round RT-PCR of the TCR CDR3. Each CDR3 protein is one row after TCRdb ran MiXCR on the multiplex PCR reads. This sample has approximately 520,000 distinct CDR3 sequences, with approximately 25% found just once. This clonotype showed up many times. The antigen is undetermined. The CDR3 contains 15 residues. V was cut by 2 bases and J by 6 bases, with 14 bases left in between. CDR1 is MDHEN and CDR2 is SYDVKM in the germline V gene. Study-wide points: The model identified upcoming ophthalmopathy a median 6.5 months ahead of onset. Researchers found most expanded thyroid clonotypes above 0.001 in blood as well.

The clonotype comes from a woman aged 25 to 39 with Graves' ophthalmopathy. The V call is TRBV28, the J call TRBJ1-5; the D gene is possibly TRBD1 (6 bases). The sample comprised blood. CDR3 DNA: TGTGCCAGCAGTTTAGGGGGCAGGGATCTTCAGCCCCAGCATTTT. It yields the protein CASSLGGRDLQPQHF.